The following is a T cell receptor (beta chain) sequence with its context. Its cognate antigen has yet to be identified. Base qualities are not recorded, but no much larger clone differs from it by a single base. Ophthalmopathy patients had moderately to severely active disease, with a Clinical Activity Score of 3 or more, a NOSPECS grade of 4 or more, and a disease duration of less than 3 months. Exclusion was applied to patients with uncontrolled infections, other autoimmune diseases, pregnancy or lactation. Diagnoses were established on the basis of clinical symptoms, serum thyroxine and TRAb, thyroid ultrasound, and orbital computed tomography. PBMCs were isolated from approximately 10 ml of fresh peripheral blood by Ficoll-Paque density gradient centrifugation. Total RNA was extracted using Trizol reagent, and RNA quality was assessed on an Agilent 2100 Bioanalyzer. The TCR beta CDR3 regions were amplified from the RNA transcripts. The TCR CDR3 was subjected to a first round of RT-PCR using the HTBI primer set and the Qiagen OneStep RT-PCR kit. The libraries were constructed in a second round of multiplex PCR and then size-selected and purified. Paired-end sequencing of the libraries was performed with 100 bp reads on an Illumina HiSeq2000. The authors processed their data as follows. Raw data were processed with SOAPnuke, discarding reads with adapters, uncalled bases, mean Phred below 15, or no exact constant-primer or identifier match. COPE v1.2.5 was used to merge the high-quality paired reads, and each unique nucleotide sequence was defined as a clonotype. Clonotypes were aligned to IMGT TRBV, TRBD and TRBJ reference segments using MiTCR v1.1. The analysis was restricted to V-J combinations with a frequency above 0.0001, which together covered just over 99% of the repertoires. The TCS score was defined as F50 (clonal expansion) divided by E x V (chaos), with BLOSUM62-based TCRdist calculated between CDR3 peptides within each V-J. Welch's t-statistics and random forest reduced just over 500 V-J features to roughly 13, which were used in a naive Bayes classifier (R e1071). The similarity between thyroid and blood repertoires was quantified using the Morisita-Horn index. The public reads were reanalyzed by TCRdb: fastp trimming at Q25, MiXCR alignment, in-frame beta chains only. Rows matching on CDR3 protein sequence are summarized as one entry with the most common DNA and genes. The V and J calls follow TCRdb's processing rather than the paper's. A total of about 610,000 distinct CDR3 sequences appear in this sample, 14% to 15% of them only once. The top ten clones comprise around 4.5% of the sample.

This entry belongs to a study of T cells in Graves' hyperthyroidism and ophthalmopathy (dated by TCRdb to between 2018 and 2021). Regarding the research as a whole: Peripheral blood was sampled at the time of initial diagnosis, prior to any treatment. TCR V-J signatures able to tell the groups apart were searched for in a discovery cohort of approximately 95 patients, of whom more than 40 had Graves' ophthalmopathy and about 55 had stable Graves' hyperthyroidism. Prospective prediction of ophthalmopathy was tested in an independent validation cohort consisting of fewer than 20 hyperthyroidism patients and more than 15 patients who later progressed to ophthalmopathy. The 95 to 100 discovery patients were divided at random into training and test sets in a 7:3 ratio. In addition, the study compared T-cell repertoires in thyroid tissue and in blood from roughly six Graves' hyperthyroidism patients. Once sampling was done, hyperthyroidism patients were given methimazole at a starting dose of 30 mg daily, whereas ophthalmopathy patients were given high-dose intravenous methylprednisolone. TCR Vbeta CDR3 sequencing of around 130 peripheral blood samples (under 45 ophthalmopathy, 75 to 80 hyperthyroidism and roughly 17 progressor patients) is reported in the paper.

The germline V gene provides CDR1 MDHEN and CDR2 SYDVKM. The CDR3 measures 15 amino acids from cysteine to phenylalanine. The DNA shown is the 45-base CDR3, in frame from base 1. Cut back by 3 bases and 0 bases, the V and J ends lie 9 bases apart. Study-level results and caveats: Most expanded thyroid clonotypes (frequency above 0.001) were also detected in blood, a finding suggesting that blood repertoires may reflect thyroid immune responses. No statistical method was used to fix the sample size in advance, and group allocation was not hidden from the investigators. In validation, the model predicted progression to ophthalmopathy with about 71% sensitivity and approximately 74% specificity, a median of 6.5 months before onset. Ophthalmopathy was separated from stable hyperthyroidism by a 13 V-J signature model, with roughly 88% sensitivity and roughly 81% specificity obtained in cross-validation and 80%/75% obtained in testing.

This TCR was recovered from a woman between 40 and 50 years old with Graves' ophthalmopathy. Recombination linked TRBV28 to TRBJ2-4, with the D gene not clear enough to name. Material: blood. DNA sequence: TGTGCCAGCAGTTTCCGAAACATAGCCAAAAACATTCAGTACTTC. It is translated as CASSFRNIAKNIQYF.